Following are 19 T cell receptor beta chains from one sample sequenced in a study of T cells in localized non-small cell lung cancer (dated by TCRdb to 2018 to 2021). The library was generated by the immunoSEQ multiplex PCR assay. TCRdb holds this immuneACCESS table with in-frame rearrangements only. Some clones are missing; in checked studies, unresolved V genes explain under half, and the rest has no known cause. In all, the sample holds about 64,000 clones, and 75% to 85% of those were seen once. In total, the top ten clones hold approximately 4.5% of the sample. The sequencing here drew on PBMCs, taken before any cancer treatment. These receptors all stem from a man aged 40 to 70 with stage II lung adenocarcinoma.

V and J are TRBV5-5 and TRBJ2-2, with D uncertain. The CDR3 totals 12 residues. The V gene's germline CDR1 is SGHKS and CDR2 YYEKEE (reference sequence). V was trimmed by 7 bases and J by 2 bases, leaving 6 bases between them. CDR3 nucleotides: TGTGCCAGCTGGGGTAACACCGGGGAGCTGTTTTTT. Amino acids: CASWGNTGELFF. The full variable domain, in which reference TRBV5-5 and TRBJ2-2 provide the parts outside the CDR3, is DAGVTQSPTHLIKTRGQQVTLRCSPISGHKSVSWYQQVLGQGPQFIFQYYEKEERGRGNFPDRFSARQFPNYSSELNVNALLLGDSALYLCASWGNTGELFFGEGSRLTVL.

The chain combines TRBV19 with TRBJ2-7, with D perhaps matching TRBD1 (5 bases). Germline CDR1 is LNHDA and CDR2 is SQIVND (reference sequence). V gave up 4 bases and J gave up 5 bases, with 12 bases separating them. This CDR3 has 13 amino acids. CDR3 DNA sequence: TGTGCCAGTAGTAATGTCTTGGACAACGAGCAGTACTTC. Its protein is CASSNVLDNEQYF.

The CDR3 is CASSDRENTEAFF. For the CDR3, the DNA is TGTGCCAGCAGTGACAGGGAGAACACTGAAGCTTTCTTT. The chain links TRBV6-1 to TRBJ1-1; tentative D call: TRBD1 (5 bases). The germline V gene has CDR1 MNHNS and CDR2 SASEGT. Between the trimmed V and J ends, which lost 3 bases and 1 base, there was a span of 6 bases. This CDR3 has 13 residues.

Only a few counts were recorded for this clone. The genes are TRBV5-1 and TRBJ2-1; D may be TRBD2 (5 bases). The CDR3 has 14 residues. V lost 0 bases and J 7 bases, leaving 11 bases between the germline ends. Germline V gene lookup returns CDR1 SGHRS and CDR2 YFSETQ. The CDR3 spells CASSLGAVGNEQFF. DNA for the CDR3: TGCGCCAGCAGCTTGGGAGCGGTTGGGAATGAGCAGTTCTTC.

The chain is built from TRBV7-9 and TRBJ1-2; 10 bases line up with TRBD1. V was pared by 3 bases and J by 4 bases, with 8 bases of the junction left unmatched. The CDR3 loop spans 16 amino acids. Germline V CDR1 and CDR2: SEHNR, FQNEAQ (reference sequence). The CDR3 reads CASSFDRGPRGYGYTF. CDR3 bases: TGTGCCAGCAGCTTTGACAGGGGGCCTAGAGGCTATGGCTACACCTTC.

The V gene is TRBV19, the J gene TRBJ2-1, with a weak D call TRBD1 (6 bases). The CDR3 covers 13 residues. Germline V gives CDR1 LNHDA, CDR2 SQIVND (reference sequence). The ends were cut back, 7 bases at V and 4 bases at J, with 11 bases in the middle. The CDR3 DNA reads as TGTGCCAGTAAACAGGGTTCGTACAATGAGCAGTTCTTC. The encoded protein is CASKQGSYNEQFF. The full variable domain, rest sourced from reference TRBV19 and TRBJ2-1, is DGGITQSPKYLFRKEGQNVTLSCEQNLNHDAMYWYRQDPGQGLRLIYYSQIVNDFQKGDIAEGYSVSREKKESFPLTVTSAQKNPTAFYLCASKQGSYNEQFFGPGTRLTVL.

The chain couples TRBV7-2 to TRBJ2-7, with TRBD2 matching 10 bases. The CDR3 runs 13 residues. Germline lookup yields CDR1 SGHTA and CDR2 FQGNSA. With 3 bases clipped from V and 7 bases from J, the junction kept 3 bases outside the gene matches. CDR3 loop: CASSFSGRREQYF. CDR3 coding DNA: TGTGCCAGCAGCTTTAGCGGGAGGAGGGAGCAGTACTTC.

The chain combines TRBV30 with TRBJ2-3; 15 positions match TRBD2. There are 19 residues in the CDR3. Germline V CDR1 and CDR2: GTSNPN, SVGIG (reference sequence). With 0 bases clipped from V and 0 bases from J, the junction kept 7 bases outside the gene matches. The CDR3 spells CAWSVGGTSGRTSTDTQYF. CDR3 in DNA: TGTGCCTGGAGTGTGGGGGGGACTAGCGGGAGGACTAGCACAGATACGCAGTATTTT.

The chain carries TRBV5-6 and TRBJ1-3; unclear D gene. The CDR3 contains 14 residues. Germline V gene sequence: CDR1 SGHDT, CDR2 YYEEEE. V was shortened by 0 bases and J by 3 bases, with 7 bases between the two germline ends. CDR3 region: CASSLGAYGNTIYF. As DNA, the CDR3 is TGTGCCAGCAGCTTGGGAGCCTATGGAAACACCATATATTTT.

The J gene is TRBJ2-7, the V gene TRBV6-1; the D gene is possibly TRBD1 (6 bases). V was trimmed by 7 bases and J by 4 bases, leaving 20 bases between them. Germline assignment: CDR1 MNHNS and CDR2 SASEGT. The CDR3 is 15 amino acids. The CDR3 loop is CASTSQGTGKYEQYF. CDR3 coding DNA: TGTGCCAGCACATCGCAGGGAACAGGGAAGTACGAGCAGTACTTC.

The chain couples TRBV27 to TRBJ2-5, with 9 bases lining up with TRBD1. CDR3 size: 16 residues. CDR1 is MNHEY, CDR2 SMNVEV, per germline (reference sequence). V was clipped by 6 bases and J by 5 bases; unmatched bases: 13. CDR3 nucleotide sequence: TGTGCCAGCAGCCCTCGGGACAGGGTTTTCTCGGAGACCCAGTACTTC. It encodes CASSPRDRVFSETQYF.

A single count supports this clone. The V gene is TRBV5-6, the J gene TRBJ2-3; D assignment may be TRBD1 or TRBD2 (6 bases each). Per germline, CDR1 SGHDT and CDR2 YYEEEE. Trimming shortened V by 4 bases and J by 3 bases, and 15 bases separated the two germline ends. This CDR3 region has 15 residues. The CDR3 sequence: CASSRWGAGTDTQYF. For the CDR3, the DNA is TGTGCCAGCAGCCGGTGGGGGGCCGGTACAGATACGCAGTATTTT.

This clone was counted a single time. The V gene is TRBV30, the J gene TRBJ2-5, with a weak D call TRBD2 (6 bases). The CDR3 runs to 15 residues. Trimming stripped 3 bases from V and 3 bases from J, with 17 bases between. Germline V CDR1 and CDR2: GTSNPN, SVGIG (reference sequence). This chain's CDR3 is CAWSVGLLAEETQYF. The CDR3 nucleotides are TGTGCCTGGAGCGTTGGGCTACTAGCAGAAGAGACCCAGTACTTC.

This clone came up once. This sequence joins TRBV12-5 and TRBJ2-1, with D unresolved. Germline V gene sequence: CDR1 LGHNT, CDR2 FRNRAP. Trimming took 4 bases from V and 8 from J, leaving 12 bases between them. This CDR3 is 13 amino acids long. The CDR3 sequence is CASGSPFEDEQFF. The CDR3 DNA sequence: TGTGCTAGTGGTTCCCCCTTTGAGGATGAGCAGTTCTTC.

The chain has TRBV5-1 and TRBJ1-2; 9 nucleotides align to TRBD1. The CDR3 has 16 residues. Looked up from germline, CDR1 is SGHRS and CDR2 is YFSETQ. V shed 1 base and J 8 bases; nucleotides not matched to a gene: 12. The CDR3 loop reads CASSLRDRVRVGGYTF. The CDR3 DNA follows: TGCGCCAGCAGCTTGAGGGACAGGGTGAGAGTAGGAGGCTACACCTTC.

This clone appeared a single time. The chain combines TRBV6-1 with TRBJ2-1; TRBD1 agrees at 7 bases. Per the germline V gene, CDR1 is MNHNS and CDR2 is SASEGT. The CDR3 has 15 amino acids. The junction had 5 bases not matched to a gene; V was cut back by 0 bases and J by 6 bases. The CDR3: CASSEARAGGNEQFF. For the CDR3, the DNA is TGTGCCAGCAGTGAAGCGCGGGCAGGGGGCAATGAGCAGTTCTTC.

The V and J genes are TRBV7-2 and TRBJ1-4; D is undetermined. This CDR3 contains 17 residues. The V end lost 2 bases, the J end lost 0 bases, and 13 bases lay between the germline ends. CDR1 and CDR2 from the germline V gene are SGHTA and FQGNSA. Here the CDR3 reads CASSLRGLIATNEKLFF. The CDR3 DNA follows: TGTGCCAGCAGCTTAAGAGGGCTGATTGCAACTAATGAAAAACTGTTTTTT.

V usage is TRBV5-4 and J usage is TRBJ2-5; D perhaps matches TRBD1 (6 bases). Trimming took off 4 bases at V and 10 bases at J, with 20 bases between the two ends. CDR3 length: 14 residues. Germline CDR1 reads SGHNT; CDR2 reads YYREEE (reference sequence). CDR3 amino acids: CASSEDRGEGGQYF. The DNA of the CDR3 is TGTGCCAGCAGCGAGGACCGGGGAGAAGGGGGCCAGTACTTC.

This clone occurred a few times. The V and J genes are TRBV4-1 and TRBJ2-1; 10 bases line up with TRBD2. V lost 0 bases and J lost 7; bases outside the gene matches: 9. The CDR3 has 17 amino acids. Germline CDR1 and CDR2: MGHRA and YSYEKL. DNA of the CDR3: TGCGCCAGCAGCCAAGAAACCCTAGCGGGAGTGACGAATGAGCAGTTCTTC. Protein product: CASSQETLAGVTNEQFF.